This T cell receptor beta chain is drawn from a study of human CD8 memory T cell subsets (dated by TCRdb to 2018 to 2020). About the investigation overall: To assess clonal relationships, the TCRbeta repertoires of stem-like (TSTEM), progenitor exhausted-like (TPEX) and effector memory CD8+ T cell subsets were compared. TCRbeta repertoires were obtained from TSTEM, TPEX and effector memory subsets contributed by each of several donors. Overall study outcomes, separate from this receptor: Based on Chao1 estimates, TSTEM subsets appeared to have greater repertoire diversity than TPEX subsets, which could potentially reflect a broader range of specificities. Sequencing was limited to TCRbeta chains, and the repertoire comparisons were based on roughly 6 donors analyzed with paired t-tests and Bonferroni correction. Both stem-like subsets shared clonotypes with effector memory cells, but TSTEM and TPEX repertoires overlapped minimally, suggesting distinct antigen spectra. TSTEM and TPEX subsets showed similarly high normalized Shannon-Wiener diversity, whereas effector memory subsets were comparatively less diverse.

A Human TCR Profiling Kit was used to prepare UMI-labeled 5' RACE TCRbeta libraries. The same number of PCR cycles was used to prepare all TCRbeta libraries in parallel. Turning to the authors' computational methods: The number of functional CDR3beta clonotypes in each TCRbeta library ranged from 3,000 to 18,000. MIGEC 1.2.9 handled UMI extraction and consensus assembly, with a minimum of three reads required per UMI. In-frame CDR3beta repertoires were extracted with MiXCR 3.0.3. Each sample was downsampled to 42,000 randomly selected UMIs before diversity metrics were computed in VDJtools 1.2.1. Repertoire overlap metrics D, R and F2 were calculated in VDJtools for the top 3,000 clones of each sample pair. Reads reprocessed by TCRdb are summarized as one entry per CDR3 protein sequence, and DNA is absent. V and J calls and clone size were set by TCRdb, not the authors. The sample has under 6,000 distinct CDR3 sequences on record. 35% to 40% of the sample is taken by the ten largest.

Peripheral blood mononuclear cells were isolated from healthy donor buffy coats by density gradient separation. In the study, negative magnetic separation with EasySep or MojoSort CD8+ T cell isolation kits was used to enrich total CD8+ T cells. For each subset, total RNA was extracted using an RNeasy Mini Kit from duplicate vials of about 160,000 sorted CD8+ T cells. The PBMCs were used either fresh or after being cryopreserved in fetal bovine serum with 10% DMSO. CD8+ T cell subsets were sorted to purity by fluorescence-activated cell sorting on a FACSAria III. Note on this clonotype: Its antigen has not been determined.

The germline V gene provides CDR1 MDHEN and CDR2 SYDVKM. The CDR3, from cysteine to phenylalanine, totals 15 residues. No DNA sequence was recorded. Here the chain combines TRBV28 and TRBJ1-6. This sequence originates from a human donor in good health. Sequencing was carried out using CD8+ T cells from PBMCs. CDR3 sequence: CASSLKTWGNSPLHF.